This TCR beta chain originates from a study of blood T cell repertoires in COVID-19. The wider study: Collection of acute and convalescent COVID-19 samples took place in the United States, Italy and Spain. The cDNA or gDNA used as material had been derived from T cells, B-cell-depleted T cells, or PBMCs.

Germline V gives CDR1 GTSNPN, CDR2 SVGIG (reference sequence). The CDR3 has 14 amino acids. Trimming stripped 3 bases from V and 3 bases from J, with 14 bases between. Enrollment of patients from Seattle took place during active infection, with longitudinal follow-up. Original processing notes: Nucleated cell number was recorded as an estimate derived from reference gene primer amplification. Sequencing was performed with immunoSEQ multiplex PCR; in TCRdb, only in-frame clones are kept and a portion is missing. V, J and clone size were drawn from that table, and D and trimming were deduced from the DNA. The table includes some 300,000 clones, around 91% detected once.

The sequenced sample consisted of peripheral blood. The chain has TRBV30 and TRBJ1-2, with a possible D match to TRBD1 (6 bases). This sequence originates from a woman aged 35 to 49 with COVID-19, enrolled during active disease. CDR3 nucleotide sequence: TGTGCCTGGAGGCGCACAGGGCCCCACTATGGCTACACCTTC. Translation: CAWRRTGPHYGYTF.